A selection of T cell receptor beta chains follows, all from one sample in a study of blood T cell repertoires in COVID-19. Sequencing used immunoSEQ multiplex PCR; TCRdb keeps in-frame clones, though not all of them. The sample comprises a few hundred thousand clones, 84% of which are singletons, and roughly 1.4% rests with the top ten. Sample: peripheral blood. The receptors were gathered from a woman aged 35 to 49 who had recovered from COVID-19. Each CDR3 is given with its conserved first and last residue. Clone size is given for some rows only: seen once, a few or many times, or a class if the clone is expanded.

clone size,CDR3 length,J gene,V gene,CDR3 protein
NA,17,TRBJ2-5,TRBV5-8,CASSLGQDPKGGETQYF
NA,16,TRBJ1-2,TRBV9,CASSVGSQFPATGYTF
NA,13,TRBJ1-2,TRBV5-5,CASSQFIQGGYTF
NA,14,TRBJ1-6,TRBV28,CASSQSGFRSPLHF
NA,16,TRBJ2-7,TRBV6-6,CASSRGTSGSSYEQYF
NA,16,TRBJ2-7,TRBV7-2,CASSLGSGFSPYEQYF
NA,17,TRBJ1-1,TRBV19,CASSSAAGRNIGTEAFF
NA,15,TRBJ1-3,TRBV4-2,CASSQEGQGRNTIYF
NA,16,TRBJ1-2,TRBV27,CASSLLGTGGSYGYTF
NA,14,TRBJ1-1,TRBV6-6,CASSYPGVNTEAFF
NA,14,TRBJ2-2,TRBV28,CASTPGQITGELFF
few,15,TRBJ1-5,TRBV6-5,CASSPWGQGPQPQHF
NA,20,TRBJ2-3,TRBV11-3,CASSFPPGDLAGESTDTQYF
once,14,TRBJ2-1,TRBV3-1/TRBV3-2,CASGGVSSYNEQFF
NA,11,TRBJ2-5,TRBV20-1,CTRFFQETQYF
once,15,TRBJ2-2,TRBV6-5,CASGRGGLNTGELFF
NA,13,TRBJ2-1,TRBV11-2,CASSPTGADEQFF
NA,17,TRBJ2-1,TRBV4-2,CASSGGLAGARTNEQFF
NA,13,TRBJ1-5,TRBV10-3,CAISGTGDQPQHF
NA,16,TRBJ2-7,TRBV6-5,CASSWSNSGGEYEQYF
NA,15,TRBJ1-3,TRBV9,CASSVGTDSGNTIYF
NA,15,TRBJ2-3,TRBV5-8,CASSLTGGYTDTQYF
NA,14,TRBJ1-1,TRBV10-1,CANWGTGDIERAFF
NA,14,TRBJ2-5,TRBV6-5,CASRPGGAQETQYF
NA,15,TRBJ1-1,TRBV7-2,CASSLGGDLGTEAFF
NA,15,TRBJ2-7,TRBV20-1,CSASPSGGLNYEQYF
NA,17,TRBJ2-1,TRBV6-2/TRBV6-3,CASSYSSSGGAYFEQFF